This TCR beta chain came from a study of blood T cells in healthy people across ages. Combining a sample-barcoded 5' primer with a J-beta primer mix, a second PCR ran for roughly 6 to 11 cycles. TCRdb ran MiXCR on the 5' RACE reads and lists one entry per CDR3 protein. The data contain roughly 800,000 distinct CDR3 sequences, 20% to 25% of them singletons. Study findings and constraints: Long-lived and aged donors differed, with more naive CD4+ cells and higher diversity in the long-lived. Older individuals had lower TCR beta diversity per million T cells (the decline was roughly linear).

A remark on this clonotype: Its antigen is currently unknown.

Looked up from germline, CDR1 is SGHRS and CDR2 is YFSETQ. The CDR3 loop spans 14 amino acids. This same sample was also taken into another study, of T cells of mothers and their children. This second study says: Sample barcodes and 2-4 random nucleotides were added by the M1S primer of the second PCR.

This TCR derives from a boy aged 5-17 years in good health. The chain is built from TRBV5-1 and TRBJ2-5; 10 nucleotides match TRBD2. The DNA end is more similar to TRBJ2-1, so the J call may be wrong. The sequenced material came from blood. CDR3 coding DNA: TGCGCCAGCAGCAGGGGCCTAGCGGGAGATGAGCAGTTCTTC. It yields the protein CASSRGLAGDEQFF.